A single sample gave rise to the 15 T cell receptor beta chains below, sequenced in a study of spatial heterogeneity in lung cancer. Their cognate antigens are unknown. General study findings and limits: Within tumors, counts of expanded alpha and beta TCRs tracked tumor mutation counts.

Time point in this sample: sample taken at primary tumor resection. A single record per CDR3 protein comes from TCRdb applying MiXCR to the 5' RACE reads. The table includes about 7,500 distinct CDR3 sequences, approximately 12% detected once. The input for sequencing was lung tumor tissue, taken at surgery. The receptor source for this set is a male donor with early-stage non-small cell lung cancer.

This clonotype showed up many times. This beta chain is an off-target read within a library intended for alpha chains, so its frequency means little. The chain links TRBV20-1 to TRBJ1-5; perhaps TRBD1 as D (5 bases). Germline values: CDR1 DFQATT, CDR2 SNEGSKA (reference sequence). The CDR3 is 12 amino acids. Trimming removed 6 bases at V and 2 bases at J, with 8 bases between. The CDR3 nucleotides are TGCAGTGCCAAACAGGGCAATCAGCCCCAGCATTTT. Translated: CSAKQGNQPQHF.

There are many counts of this clonotype. As an off-target read in a library built for alpha chains, this beta chain has a frequency of little significance. The gene calls are TRBV20-1 and TRBJ2-3, with 9 bases fitting TRBD2. The J segment lost 6 bases and the V segment lost 5 bases, leaving 9 bases of the junction unmatched. Germline V CDR1 and CDR2: DFQATT, SNEGSKA (reference sequence). This CDR3 region has 14 residues. CDR3 sequence: CSADVSGRYDTQYF. In DNA form, the CDR3 reads TGCAGTGCTGATGTCAGCGGGAGGTACGATACGCAGTATTTT.

This clonotype has a count of ten or more. This beta chain appears as a stray read in a library generated for alpha chains; its size is not informative. The chain couples TRBV7-9 to TRBJ2-1; 9 bases match TRBD2. Germline CDR1 reads SEHNR; CDR2 reads FQNEAQ (reference sequence). The CDR3 totals 16 residues. The V gene end was trimmed by 1 base and the J gene end by 9 bases; junction bases not matched to a gene: 10. DNA of the CDR3: TGTGCCAGCAGCTTAGGCGGCGGGAGGGCCCTGGTTGAGCAGTTCTTC. Its protein is CASSLGGGRALVEQFF.

The table lists this clonotype with many counts. Being off target in a library aimed at alpha chains, this beta chain has a size of little meaning. J is TRBJ1-5 and V is TRBV28; tentatively, D is TRBD1 (6 bases). This CDR3 contains 14 residues. Trimming took 5 bases from V and 3 from J, leaving 11 bases between them. CDR1 is MDHEN and CDR2 is SYDVKM in the germline V gene. In DNA form, the CDR3 reads TGTGCCAGCAGTCTAGGGGGTCACAATCAGCCCCAGCATTTT. Protein sequence: CASSLGGHNQPQHF.

This clonotype was found many times. This beta chain is a stray sequence in a library constructed for alpha chains; its clone size is not meaningful. The V and J genes are TRBV2 and TRBJ2-3, with 7 bases aligning to TRBD2. Germline assignment: CDR1 SNHLY and CDR2 FYNNEI. This CDR3 has 14 residues. V lost 4 bases, J lost 7 bases, and 8 bases stayed unmatched. The CDR3 reads CASSAQREVYTQYF. The CDR3 bases are TGTGCCAGCAGTGCCCAGCGGGAAGTGTATACGCAGTATTTT.

This clonotype was picked up many times. Since it is a stray read in a library aimed at alpha chains, this beta chain has a size that is not meaningful. This sequence joins TRBV6-2 or TRBV6-3 and TRBJ2-7, with D perhaps TRBD1 or TRBD2 (5 bases each). The CDR3 consists of 15 residues. V was cut by 7 bases and J by 4 bases, with 20 bases left in between. CDR1 is MNHEY, CDR2 SVGEGT, per germline. CDR3 loop: CASNTGTRWRYEQYF. CDR3 bases: TGTGCCAGCAACACCGGGACCCGATGGAGATACGAGCAGTACTTC.

Ten or more counts support this clonotype. This beta chain is a stray read from a library made for alpha chains; its abundance is not meaningful. V is TRBV20-1 and J is TRBJ1-1; 8 bases are shared with TRBD1. This CDR3 has 15 residues. Trimming removed 2 bases from V and 5 bases from J; junction bases left unmatched: 10. In germline, CDR1 is DFQATT, CDR2 SNEGSKA (reference sequence). The CDR3 DNA sequence: TGCAGTGCTAGACAGGGGGCGATGGAGGGGACTGAAGCTTTCTTT. It codes for CSARQGAMEGTEAFF.

This clonotype was detected many times. The library was designed around alpha chains, so this beta chain is a stray read whose abundance carries little weight. CDR3 nucleotides: TGTGCCAGCTCACCACCCGGACAGGTTGGCTACACCTTC. It yields the protein CASSPPGQVGYTF. The gene calls are TRBV18 and TRBJ1-2; 7 positions agree with TRBD1. CDR1 and CDR2 from the germline V gene are KGHSH and LQKENI. The CDR3 loop spans 13 amino acids. The junction had 2 bases not matched to a gene; V was cut back by 0 bases and J by 7 bases.

This clonotype was seen many times. Since it is a stray read in a library aimed at alpha chains, this beta chain has a size that is not meaningful. This chain joins TRBV28 and TRBJ2-7; TRBD1 agrees at 7 bases. V shed 5 bases and J 1 base; nucleotides not matched to a gene: 5. This CDR3 has 14 residues. The V gene's germline CDR1 is MDHEN and CDR2 SYDVKM. CDR3 DNA sequence: TGTGCCAGCAGTCCCATGGGACAGTCCTACGAGCAGTACTTC. Amino acid sequence: CASSPMGQSYEQYF.

Note on this clonotype: In a library made to pick up alpha chains, this beta chain is a stray read with a size that means little. This chain connects TRBV4-3 to TRBJ2-7; TRBD1 is a possible D gene (5 bases). Trimming removed 0 bases from V and 0 bases from J, with 9 bases in between. The CDR3 contains 15 residues. The germline CDR1 and CDR2 sequences are LGHNA and YSLEER. In DNA form, the CDR3 reads TGCGCCAGCAGCCAAGAAATAGGGGTCTCCTACGAGCAGTACTTC. Protein product: CASSQEIGVSYEQYF.

This clonotype appeared many times. This beta chain slipped into a library made for alpha chains as a stray read, so its size is not meaningful. The V call is TRBV28, the J call TRBJ2-7, with D unclear. The CDR3 sequence is 13 residues long. Between the trimmed V and J ends, which lost 2 bases and 1 base, there was a span of 6 bases. Germline values: CDR1 MDHEN, CDR2 SYDVKM. This CDR3 is CASSLSPSYEQYF. For the CDR3, the DNA is TGTGCCAGCAGTTTAAGCCCTTCCTACGAGCAGTACTTC.

In this sample, this clonotype turned up many times. Being off target in a library aimed at alpha chains, this beta chain has a size of little meaning. The rearrangement joins TRBV6-2 or TRBV6-3 to TRBJ2-6; a weak D match, TRBD1 (7 bases). The CDR3 has 16 residues. Trimming cost V 2 bases and J 4 bases, with 12 bases left between them. Germline V gives CDR1 MNHEY, CDR2 SVGEGT. CDR3 sequence (DNA): TGTGCCAGCAGTTACGCAGGGGGGAGAGGGGCCAACGTCCTGACTTTC. This encodes CASSYAGGRGANVLTF.

At least ten counts were recorded for this clonotype. The library was designed around alpha chains, so this beta chain is a stray read whose abundance carries little weight. The chain combines TRBV14 with TRBJ2-1; D not certain. Germline loops: CDR1 SGHDN, CDR2 FVKESK. There are 17 residues in the CDR3. V lost 0 bases and J lost 0, with 12 bases in between. CDR3 region: CASSQEVFTSSYNEQFF. The DNA for the CDR3 is TGTGCCAGCAGCCAAGAAGTCTTCACGAGCTCCTACAATGAGCAGTTCTTC.

This clonotype came up a few times. Since the library was made to target alpha chains, this beta chain is a stray read and its abundance is not meaningful. The V and J genes are TRBV30 and TRBJ2-3, with 7 bases lining up with TRBD2. The length of the CDR3 is 14 residues. Trimming took 8 bases from V and 5 from J; bases not matched to a gene: 13. Germline values: CDR1 GTSNPN, CDR2 SVGIG (reference sequence). The CDR3 DNA reads TGTGCCCAACGAACTAGCGACCGGGGAGATACGCAGTATTTT. Translated, it gives CAQRTSDRGDTQYF.

This clonotype was found many times. Since it is a stray read in a library aimed at alpha chains, this beta chain has a size that is not meaningful. The chain combines TRBV7-2 with TRBJ2-2; TRBD2 matches 7 bases. Germline CDR1 reads SGHTA; CDR2 reads FQGNSA. V was pared by 4 bases and J by 5 bases, with 7 bases of the junction left unmatched. The length of the CDR3 is 15 residues. The CDR3 DNA follows: TGTGCCAGCAGCTCGAGCGGGATGGGAACCGGGGAGCTGTTTTTT. Its translation is CASSSSGMGTGELFF.